This TCR beta chain is drawn from a study of shared clonotypes between healthy human individuals. Findings of the study overall: Sampling involved blood alone; tissue repertoires likely differ.

V was clipped by 2 bases and J by 8 bases, with 9 bases between them. The CDR3 sequence is 13 residues long. Germline V gives CDR1 MNHNY, CDR2 SVGAGI (reference sequence). The test was conducted at deep level. Investigators spread the genomic DNA of each subset evenly over several immunoSEQ plates. Ten immunoSEQ deep assay plates were used by the authors to sequence unsorted PBMC DNA. The table came from immunoSEQ multiplex PCR; TCRdb's copy has only in-frame clones and leaves some out. The sample lists 450,000 to 500,000 clones; about 85% were seen once. This clone occurred once. Its antigen remains unknown.

The chain is built from TRBV6-6 and TRBJ1-4, with D hard to call. Input material: PBMCs. The TCR comes from a woman between 40 and 50 years old in good health. Some clones in this sample may be carry-over from other donors' samples. The CDR3 DNA is TGTGCCAGCAGTTACCCGCCCCACGAAAAACTGTTTTTT. As protein: CASSYPPHEKLFF.